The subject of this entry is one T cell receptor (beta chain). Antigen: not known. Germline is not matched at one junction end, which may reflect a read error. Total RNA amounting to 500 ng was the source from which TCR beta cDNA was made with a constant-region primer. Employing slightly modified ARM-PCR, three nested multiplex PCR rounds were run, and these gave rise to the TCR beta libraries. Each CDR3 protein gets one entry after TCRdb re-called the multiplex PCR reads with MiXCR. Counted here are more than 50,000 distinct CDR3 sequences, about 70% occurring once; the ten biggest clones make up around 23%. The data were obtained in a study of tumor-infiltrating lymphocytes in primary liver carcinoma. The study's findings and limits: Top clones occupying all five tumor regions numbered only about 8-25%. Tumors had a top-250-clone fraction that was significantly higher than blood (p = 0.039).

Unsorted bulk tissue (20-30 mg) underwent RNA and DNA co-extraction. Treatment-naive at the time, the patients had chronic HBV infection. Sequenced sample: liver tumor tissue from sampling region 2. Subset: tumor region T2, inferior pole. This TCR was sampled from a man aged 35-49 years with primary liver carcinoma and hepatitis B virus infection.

CDR3 protein: CANSVLGRTLDEQYF. CDR3 nucleotide sequence: TGTGCCAACAGTGTCCTCGGGAGGACCTTGGATGAGCAGTACTTC. The chain carries TRBV12-3 or TRBV12-4 and TRBJ2-7; 7 positions match TRBD2. This CDR3 contains 15 residues.